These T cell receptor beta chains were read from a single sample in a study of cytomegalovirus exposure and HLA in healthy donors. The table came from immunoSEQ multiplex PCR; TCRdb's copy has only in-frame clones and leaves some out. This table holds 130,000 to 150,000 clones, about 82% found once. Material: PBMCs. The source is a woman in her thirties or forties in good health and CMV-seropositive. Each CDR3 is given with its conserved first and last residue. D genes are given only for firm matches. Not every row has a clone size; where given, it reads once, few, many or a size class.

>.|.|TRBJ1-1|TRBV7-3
TGTGCCAGCAGCTTATCCGGAGGGCCGACTGAAGCTTTCTTT
CASSLSGGPTEAFF
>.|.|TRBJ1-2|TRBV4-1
TGCGCCAGCAGCTCCCCAAGCGCAACTTATGGCTACACCTTC
CASSSPSATYGYTF
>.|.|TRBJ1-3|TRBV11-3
TGTGCCAGCAGCCCCGGGGGCTCTGGAAACACCATATATTTT
CASSPGGSGNTIYF
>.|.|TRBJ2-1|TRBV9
TGTGCCAGCAGCGTAGGCAGTTTGGAGTGGGAGCAGTTCTTC
CASSVGSLEWEQFF
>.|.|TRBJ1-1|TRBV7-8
TGTGCCAGCAGCCGGTTAGGGGCCCCCGGGGGCACTGAAGCTTTCTTT
CASSRLGAPGGTEAFF
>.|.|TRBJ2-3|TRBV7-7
TGTGCCAGCAGCGAGTCGGGAGCCCCAGATACGCAGTATTTT
CASSESGAPDTQYF
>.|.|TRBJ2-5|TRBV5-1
TGCGCCAGCAGCTATACCCTCGGAGAGACCCAGTACTTC
CASSYTLGETQYF
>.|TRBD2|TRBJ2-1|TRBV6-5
TGTGCCAGCAGTCCAATGACTAGCGGTTACAATGAGCAGTTCTTC
CASSPMTSGYNEQFF
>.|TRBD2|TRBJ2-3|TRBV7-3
TGTGCCAGCAGCTTGGGCGGGAGGGCCGGGGTAGATACGCAGTATTTT
CASSLGGRAGVDTQYF
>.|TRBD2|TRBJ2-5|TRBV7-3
TGTGCCAGCAGCCCGGGACTAGCGGGAGAGACCCAGTACTTC
CASSPGLAGETQYF
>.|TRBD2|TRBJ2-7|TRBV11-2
TGTGCCAGCAGTCGGCTAGCGGGGGGACTCTACGAGCAGTACTTC
CASSRLAGGLYEQYF
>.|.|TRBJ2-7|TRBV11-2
TGTGCCAGCAGCTTAGAGGTCAGGGCGTCCTCCTACGAGCAGTACTTC
CASSLEVRASSYEQYF
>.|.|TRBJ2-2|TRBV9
TGTGCCAGCAGCGTGACAAGCGGGCGGAAGACCGGGGAGCTGTTTTTT
CASSVTSGRKTGELFF
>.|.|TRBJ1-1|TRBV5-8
TGTGCCAGCAGACGGGGCATTCGGGGGGAAGCTTTCTTT
CASRRGIRGEAFF
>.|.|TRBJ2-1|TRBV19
TGTGCCAGTGAGGCCAACAATGAGCAGTTCTTC
CASEANNEQFF
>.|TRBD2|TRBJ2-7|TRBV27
TGTGCCAGCAGTCAAGGAGCGGGGGGGGCTTACGAGCAGTACTTC
CASSQGAGGAYEQYF
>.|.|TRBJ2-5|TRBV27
TGTGCCAGCAGTTTATCAGGGACACCTTCTACCCAGTACTTC
CASSLSGTPSTQYF
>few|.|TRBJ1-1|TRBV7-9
TGTGCCAGCAGCTTTACAGGCGTTAAAGCTTTCTTT
CASSFTGVKAFF
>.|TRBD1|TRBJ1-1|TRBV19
TGTGCCAGTAGTATAGGGACAGGGGATACCACTGAAGCTTTCTTT
CASSIGTGDTTEAFF
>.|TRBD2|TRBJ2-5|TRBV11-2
TGTGCCACCTTAGCGGGAGAGGGGACCCAGTACTTC
CATLAGEGTQYF
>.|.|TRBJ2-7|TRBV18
TGTGCCAGCTCACCCCAACGGAGCTCCTACGAGCAGTACTTC
CASSPQRSSYEQYF
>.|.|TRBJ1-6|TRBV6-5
TGTGCCAGCAGTTACTCTCAGAATTCACCCCTCCACTTT
CASSYSQNSPLHF
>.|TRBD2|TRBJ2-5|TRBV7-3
TGTGCCAGCAGCTCGCTAGCGGGAGCTGCAGAGACCCAGTACTTC
CASSSLAGAAETQYF
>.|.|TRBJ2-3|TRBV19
TGTGCCACCCACCCCCCCCCAGGGGCAGAAAGGATGTATACGCAGTATTTT
CATHPPPGAERMYTQYF
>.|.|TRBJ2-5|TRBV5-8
TGTGCCAGCAGCGCTGACATCAGGGGTCAAGAGACCCAGTACTTC
CASSADIRGQETQYF
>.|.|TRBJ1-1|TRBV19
TGTGCCAGTAGTAGGACAGTTTTGGCTGAAGCTTTCTTT
CASSRTVLAEAFF
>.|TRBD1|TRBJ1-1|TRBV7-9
TGTGCCAGCAGCCCCTCGGGACAGGCAACCACTGAAGCTTTCTTT
CASSPSGQATTEAFF
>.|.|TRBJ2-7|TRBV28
TGTGCCGTCTCTGGGGCAGGGGTATACGAGCAGTACTTC
CAVSGAGVYEQYF
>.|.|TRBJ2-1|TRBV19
TGTGCCAGTACCCGCTCAGGGGCTAGCCTCCTCTACAATGAGCAGTTCTTC
CASTRSGASLLYNEQFF
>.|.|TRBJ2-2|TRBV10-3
TGTGCCATCAGTGAGTTTTCAGGGCCCGGGGAGCTGTTTTTT
CAISEFSGPGELFF
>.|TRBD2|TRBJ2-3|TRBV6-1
TGTGCCAGCAGTGAAGGGACTAGCGGCTACACAGATACGCAGTATTTT
CASSEGTSGYTDTQYF
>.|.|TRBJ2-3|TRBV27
TGTGCCAGCAGTTCCCGCGGAGGAGATACGCAATATTTT
CASSSRGGDTQYF
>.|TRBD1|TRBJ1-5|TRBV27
TGTGCCAGCAGGAGGTGGCAGGGGGCTAGTGAGTATAGCAATCAGCCCCAGCATTTT
CASRRWQGASEYSNQPQHF
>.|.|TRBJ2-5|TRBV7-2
TGTGCCAGCAGCCCCCAGCAAGAGACCCAGTACTTC
CASSPQQETQYF
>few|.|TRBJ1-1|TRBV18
TGTGCCAGCTCAGCTACCGGGTCCATGAACACTGAAGCTTTCTTT
CASSATGSMNTEAFF
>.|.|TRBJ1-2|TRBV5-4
TGTGCCAGCAGCTTGTCAGGGCGCGGCTACACCTTC
CASSLSGRGYTF
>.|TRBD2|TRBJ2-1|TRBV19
TGTGCCAGTAGTATCTCGGCGGGAGATTATTATGAGCAGTTCTTC
CASSISAGDYYEQFF
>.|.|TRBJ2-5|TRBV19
TGTGCCAGTAGTATAGACGGGGAGACCCAGTACTTC
CASSIDGETQYF
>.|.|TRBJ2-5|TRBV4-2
TGTGCCAGCAGCCAAGGGTCCGGGTCAGAGACCCAGTACTTC
CASSQGSGSETQYF
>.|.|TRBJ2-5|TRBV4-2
TGTGCCAGCAGCCAAGGGGACAAGGGTACACAAGAGACCCAGTACTTC
CASSQGDKGTQETQYF
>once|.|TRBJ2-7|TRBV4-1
TGCGCCAGCAGCCGAGGACTCATGGAAGGCTACGAGCAGTACTTC
CASSRGLMEGYEQYF
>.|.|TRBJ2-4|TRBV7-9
TGTGCCAGCAGCGGGACTCCCTCGAACATTCAGTACTTC
CASSGTPSNIQYF
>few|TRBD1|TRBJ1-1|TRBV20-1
TGCAGTGCTCGACAGGGGGGAGCTTTCTTT
CSARQGGAFF
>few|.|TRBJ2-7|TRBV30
TGTGCCTGGAGTGCCATCTCCTACGAGCAGTACTTC
CAWSAISYEQYF
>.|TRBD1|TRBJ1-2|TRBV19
TGTGCCAGTAGCGATCGGGACAGGGTTGTTGGCTACACCTTC
CASSDRDRVVGYTF
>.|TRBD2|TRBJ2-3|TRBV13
TGTGCCAGCAGCTCGGGGGGGGGTCCCACAGATACGCAGTATTTT
CASSSGGGPTDTQYF
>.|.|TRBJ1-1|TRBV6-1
TGTGCCAGCAGCCCCGACAGGCAGAACACTGAAGCTTTCTTT
CASSPDRQNTEAFF
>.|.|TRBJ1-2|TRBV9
TGTGCCAGCAGCGCAGGGGCAGCTAACTATGGCTACACCTTC
CASSAGAANYGYTF
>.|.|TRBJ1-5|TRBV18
TGTGCCAGCTCAACGGACAAACATCAGCCCCAGCATTTT
CASSTDKHQPQHF
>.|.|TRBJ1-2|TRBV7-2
TGTGCCAGCAGCCTCACCGGAACAGGGATCTATGGCTACACCTTC
CASSLTGTGIYGYTF
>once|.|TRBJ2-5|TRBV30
TGTGCCTGGAGTGGACGTTCGGGGACCCAGTACTTC
CAWSGRSGTQYF
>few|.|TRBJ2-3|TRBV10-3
TGTGCCATCAGTGACAGGGGTAACACAGATACGCAGTATTTT
CAISDRGNTDTQYF